This TCR beta chain is drawn from a study of T cell clonotyping in hematopoietic cell transplantation. Samples: about 28 days before transplant, then days 30, 100 and 180 after. CDR3 length: 15 amino acids. Germline values: CDR1 MNHNY, CDR2 SVGAGI (reference sequence). V dropped 0 bases and J dropped 5; count of bases not matched to a gene: 5. Here immunoSEQ multiplex PCR was the method, and the copy in TCRdb shows in-frame clones only, minus some. Here the sample spans 6,500 to 7,000 clones, 37% being singletons. The V and J genes are TRBV6-6 and TRBJ1-1; 8 nucleotides agree with TRBD1. The receptor was isolated from a female patient aged 60 to 70 who had an allogeneic stem cell transplant, so the T cells may come from the graft donor. Some clones in this sample may be carry-over from other donors' samples. The specimen was peripheral blood mononuclear cells, collected 30 days after allogeneic stem cell transplant. The CDR3 sequence: CASSYSLQGVTEAFF. The CDR3, as DNA: TGTGCCAGCAGTTACTCTCTACAGGGGGTGACTGAAGCTTTCTTT.